This T cell receptor beta chain is from a study of T cell clones after liver transplantation. Study results and caveats: Donor-reactive sequences fell more than third party-reactive ones, suggesting partial deletion. Low donor cell numbers restricted donor-reactive repertoire measurement in two subjects.

Data came from immunoSEQ multiplex PCR; TCRdb stores just in-frame clones and leaves some out. The repertoire consists of roughly 80,000 clones, with 70% to 90% occurring once and the leading ten covering 2.8%. This clone was recorded once. Its antigen is unknown. This clonotype was sampled from a human patient who received a liver transplant. Part of the T cells may come from the graft donor. The sample in question was CD4+ T cells from blood, obtained at the 22-month timepoint.

The DNA for the CDR3 is TGCGCCAGCAGCTTGGTTCAGGGGGGGGAGACCCAGTACTTC. This encodes CASSLVQGGETQYF. V is TRBV5-1 and J is TRBJ2-5; D may match TRBD1 or TRBD2 (7 bases each). Germline CDR1 is SGHRS and CDR2 is YFSETQ. Trimming shortened V by 0 bases and J by 5 bases, and 11 bases separated the two germline ends. This CDR3 contains 14 residues.